These 14 T cell receptor beta chains originate from one sample sequenced in a study of cytotoxic CD8 clonotypes in ibrutinib-treated CLL. Sequenced by immunoSEQ multiplex PCR; TCRdb stores in-frame clones only, minus some. The sample consists of roughly 150,000 clones, 70% to 90% of them appearing once. Sequencing used PBMCs, obtained at disease progression, from a patient treated with ibrutinib. These receptors were obtained from a human donor with chronic lymphocytic leukemia.

This clone turned up a few times. The rearrangement uses TRBV5-1 and TRBJ1-2, with D unclear. CDR1 and CDR2 from the germline V gene are SGHRS and YFSETQ. V gave up 0 bases and J gave up 8 bases, with 14 bases separating them. The CDR3 loop spans 14 amino acids. CDR3 DNA: TGCGCCAGCAGCTTGGGGTTTGTAGGAAGGGGCTACACCTTC. Translation: CASSLGFVGRGYTF.

This clone was seen just once. V and J are TRBV6-5 and TRBJ2-5; 8 nucleotides line up with TRBD2. This CDR3 is 15 amino acids long. Germline loops: CDR1 MNHEY, CDR2 SVGAGI. V lost 2 bases, J lost 4 bases, and 6 bases stayed unmatched. CDR3 in amino acids: CASSYGREAGETQYF. The CDR3 nucleotides are TGTGCCAGCAGTTACGGGCGGGAGGCTGGAGAGACCCAGTACTTC.

This chain uses TRBV4-3 with TRBJ2-6, with D perhaps given as TRBD1 or TRBD2 (5 bases each). Germline CDR1 is LGHNA and CDR2 is YSLEER. The CDR3 covers 16 residues. Trimming left V 0 bases short and J 4 bases short, with 10 bases between. The CDR3 nucleotides are TGCGCCAGCAGCCAAGATCCGGGGCGCGGGGCCAACGTCCTGACTTTC. Translation: CASSQDPGRGANVLTF.

This chain uses TRBV11-3 with TRBJ2-3; D is unclear. Trimming pared 1 base from V and 2 bases from J, leaving 7 bases between. The CDR3 covers 14 residues. Germline V gene sequence: CDR1 SGHNT, CDR2 YENEEA. CDR3 DNA sequence: TGTGCCAGCAGCTTAGGCCCTACCACAGATACGCAGTATTTT. It translates to CASSLGPTTDTQYF.

The rearrangement links TRBV5-8 to TRBJ1-2; unclear D gene. The ends were cut back, 2 bases at V and 1 base at J, with 12 bases in the middle. The germline gives CDR1 SGHTS, CDR2 YDEGEE. This CDR3 is built from 15 residues. CDR3 sequence (DNA): TGTGCCAGCAGCTTCAAAGGGAGGAGTAACTATGGCTACACCTTC. This codes for CASSFKGRSNYGYTF.

The chain has TRBV4-3 and TRBJ2-2; 9 nucleotides agree with TRBD2. V shed 3 bases and J 2 bases; nucleotides not matched to a gene: 1. Germline CDR1 and CDR2: LGHNA and YSLEER. The CDR3 has 15 residues. The chain's CDR3 is CASSQGLANTGELFF. The DNA of the CDR3 is TGCGCCAGCAGCCAGGGACTAGCCAACACCGGGGAGCTGTTTTTT.

The chain recombines TRBV9 with TRBJ2-1; D perhaps matches TRBD1 (5 bases). V lost 1 base and J lost 7, with 15 bases in between. In germline, CDR1 is SGDLS, CDR2 YYNGEE. CDR3 length: 15 amino acids. The CDR3 region is CASSVFDSALNEQFF. CDR3 DNA sequence: TGTGCCAGCAGCGTATTCGACAGTGCCCTTAATGAGCAGTTCTTC.

This clone was seen a single time. The chain links TRBV5-1 to TRBJ2-7; a possible D gene is TRBD1 (5 bases). From germline, CDR1 is SGHRS and CDR2 YFSETQ. The V and J ends lost 0 bases and 1 base respectively, with 11 bases between them. This CDR3 comprises 15 residues. CDR3 region: CASSLVQGSSYEQYF. The CDR3 DNA sequence: TGCGCCAGCAGCTTGGTTCAGGGATCATCCTACGAGCAGTACTTC.

J is TRBJ2-7 and V is TRBV28; 15 bases align to TRBD2. Trimming removed 5 bases from V and 7 bases from J; junction bases left unmatched: 6. CDR1 and CDR2 from the germline V gene are MDHEN and SYDVKM. The CDR3 totals 15 residues. The CDR3 DNA reads TGTGCCAGCAGTGGGACTAGCGGGAGGAGTAGGGAGCAGTACTTC. Amino acid sequence: CASSGTSGRSREQYF.

The chain employs TRBV15 and TRBJ1-1; D gene uncertain. CDR1 is LNHNV and CDR2 is YYDKDF in the germline V gene (reference sequence). This CDR3 region has 16 residues. Trimming pared 0 bases from V and 2 bases from J, leaving 13 bases between. Here the CDR3 reads CATSRDMHDANTEAFF. DNA of the CDR3: TGTGCCACCAGCAGAGATATGCACGATGCCAACACTGAAGCTTTCTTT.

The rearrangement links TRBV6-5 to TRBJ2-3; 9 bases are a match to TRBD2. The CDR3 spans 14 residues. The germline V gene encodes CDR1 MNHEY and CDR2 SVGAGI. The V gene end was trimmed by 3 bases and the J gene end by 7 bases; junction bases not matched to a gene: 5. The CDR3 coding sequence is TGTGCCAGCAGTTATATGACTAGCGGAAATACGCAGTATTTT. The encoded protein is CASSYMTSGNTQYF.

This chain joins TRBV18 and TRBJ2-7; D is possibly TRBD1 (6 bases). Per germline, CDR1 KGHSH and CDR2 LQKENI. The CDR3 length is 15 residues. V was pared by 3 bases and J by 0 bases, with 12 bases between. CDR3 coding DNA: TGTGCCAGCTCACCGGGCAGGGGAAACTCCTACGAGCAGTACTTC. Encoded protein: CASSPGRGNSYEQYF.

The chain recombines TRBV4-1 with TRBJ2-3; D is uncertain. Trimming left V 4 bases short and J 3 bases short, with 26 bases between. CDR3 length equals 19 residues. Germline V gene data show CDR1 as MGHRA and CDR2 as YSYEKL. The CDR3 is CASSPPQGLESPRTDTQYF. DNA for the CDR3: TGCGCCAGCAGCCCCCCCCAAGGTCTGGAATCCCCGAGGACAGATACGCAGTATTTT.

This rearrangement joins TRBV7-3 to TRBJ2-1, with 7 bases that match TRBD1. The V segment lost 4 bases and the J segment 2 bases; nucleotides outside the gene matches: 5. From germline, CDR1 is SGHTA and CDR2 FQGTGA. The CDR3 sequence is 15 residues long. The DNA for the CDR3 is TGTGCCAGCAGCTCAGGGGGACAGCCCTACAATGAGCAGTTCTTC. Its protein is CASSSGGQPYNEQFF.